This T cell receptor beta chain was found in a study of cytomegalovirus exposure and HLA in healthy donors (dated by TCRdb to 2016 to 2017). Looking at the study overall: The 500 to 800 repertoires of the first cohort and the roughly 120 validation repertoires were produced on the same platform, according to a later analysis. The study aimed to test whether signatures of past pathogen exposure could be identified by cataloging public T cell receptors. Besides the first cohort of more than 650 subjects, a separate validation cohort made up of over 95 different subjects was used. To predict cytomegalovirus infection status, the study brought together high-throughput TCR immunosequencing, statistical association of individual TCRs with disease status, and machine learning.

Inclusive of the bounding cysteine and phenylalanine, the CDR3 is 15 residues long. Of all the DNA, just the CDR3 is kept, 45 bases in frame from base 1. CDR1 MNHNS and CDR2 SASEGT were looked up in the germline V gene. The germline V and J ends show losses of 5 bases and 6 bases respectively, and no gene match explains 7 bases of the junction. General conclusions and limits of the study: Most TCR sequences were observed very rarely across donors, whereas some public TCRs were present in many individuals. The classifier was reported to diagnose cytomegalovirus status with high specificity and sensitivity in both the original cohort and the validation cohort. The authors suggested that the approach could potentially be generalized to other disease states and immunological phenotypes. All 110 or so repertoires were used to score co-occurrence in the validation cohort in a later analysis, because that analysis had no HLA typing for the cohort. A few of the identified cytomegalovirus-associated TCR beta chains were confirmed in vitro to be specific for cytomegalovirus antigens. In a later analysis, TCRs clustered in the first cohort were found to also tend to co-occur in the roughly 120 validation repertoires, with 90% to 95% of cluster scores above 0. The study listed over 150 TCR beta chains as associated with cytomegalovirus.

Donors formed part of the validation cohort, which comprised about 130 subjects and was distinct from the first cohort of under 850 subjects. This clone was counted only a few times. No cognate antigen has been identified for it. No base-level quality is on record; no much larger clone is a single base apart. The library was obtained by the immunoSEQ multiplex PCR assay. The original methods were these. To diagnose cytomegalovirus status from the catalog of TCR beta chain sequences, a statistical classification framework was built. TCRdb obtained this table from immuneACCESS and retained in-frame rearrangements with V and J assigned. These tables miss some clones; where compared with another copy, unresolved V genes account for less than half of the shortfall, and the remainder is unexplained. The V and J calls and the clone size are those of that table, but D and trimming were determined from the DNA. Present in this sample are about 66,000 clones, around 97% of which were seen just once. The biggest ten clones account for 1.5% to 2% of the sample.

Source material: PBMCs. This clonotype was obtained from a woman in her late teens or twenties in good health and CMV-seropositive. The sequence is built from TRBV6-1 and TRBJ2-2; 9 bases in the middle match TRBD2. The CDR3 region has the sequence CASSRTSDLSGELFF. The bases are TGTGCCAGCAGTCGGACTAGCGATTTATCCGGGGAGCTGTTTTTT.